These T cell receptor beta chains were read from a single sample in a study of cytotoxic CD8 clonotypes in ibrutinib-treated CLL. Assay used: immunoSEQ multiplex PCR; TCRdb lists only in-frame clones, some missing. Of about 160,000 clones listed, more than 70% are singletons. The sample consisted of PBMCs, taken at disease progression, from a patient treated with ibrutinib. The receptor source for this set is a human donor with chronic lymphocytic leukemia. Each CDR3 is given with its conserved first and last residue. A D gene is named only where the DNA matches it firmly. Clone sizes are given selectively: once, few, many, or a class where the clone is expanded.

V,size,J,D,DNA,CDR3
TRBV13,-,TRBJ2-3,TRBD2,TGTGCCAGCAGCCGAAATAGCGGGTTCGTAGATACGCAGTATTTT,CASSRNSGFVDTQYF
TRBV19,-,TRBJ2-7,TRBD2,TGTGCCAGTAGCAAACTAGCGGGAGGCTACGAGCAGTACTTC,CASSKLAGGYEQYF
TRBV11-2,-,TRBJ2-7,TRBD2,TGTGCCAGCAGCCCAGGGGGGCGGGAGGGCCGACAATACGAGCAGTACTTC,CASSPGGREGRQYEQYF
TRBV19,-,TRBJ1-4,TRBD1,TGTGCCAGTAGTAACAGGGGGCGAGAAGAAAAACTGTTTTTT,CASSNRGREEKLFF
TRBV28,-,TRBJ1-5,TRBD1,TGTGCCAGCAGCCCGGGACAGCACAATCAGCCCCAGCATTTT,CASSPGQHNQPQHF
TRBV9,-,TRBJ2-1,-,TGTGCCAGCAGCGAAGGGGCGACTAGAGAGCAGTTCTTC,CASSEGATREQFF
TRBV9,-,TRBJ2-7,-,TGTGCCAGCAGCACGGACGGGCCCCCCTACGAGCAGTACTTC,CASSTDGPPYEQYF
TRBV19,-,TRBJ2-7,TRBD2,TGTGCCAGCGCCCGGACTAGCGCATCCTACGAGCAGTACTTC,CASARTSASYEQYF
TRBV7-8,-,TRBJ1-1,-,TGTGCCAGCAGCCTACGGGAGTCTTCCACTGAAGCTTTCTTT,CASSLRESSTEAFF
TRBV28,few,TRBJ2-7,TRBD2,TGTGCCAGCAGACCCGGACTAGCGGGAGGGGGCGAGCAGTACTTC,CASRPGLAGGGEQYF
TRBV7-9,-,TRBJ2-5,-,TGTGCCAGCAGCATACTAGCCAGAATAGAGACCCAGTACTTC,CASSILARIETQYF
TRBV19,many,TRBJ2-5,-,TGTGCCAGTAGTATGATATCCAGCACGGAGACCCAGTACTTC,CASSMISSTETQYF
TRBV7-3,-,TRBJ2-3,-,TGTGCCAGCAGTACCGAGAGCACAGATACGCAGTATTTT,CASSTESTDTQYF
TRBV5-1,once,TRBJ1-1,-,TGCGCCAGCACGGGCGTTGGGACTGAAGCTTTCTTT,CASTGVGTEAFF
TRBV5-1,-,TRBJ2-1,-,TGCGCCAGCAGCATTCGATTTTCGGGGAGCTCCTACAATGAGCAGTTCTTC,CASSIRFSGSSYNEQFF
TRBV6-1,-,TRBJ1-2,-,TGTGCCAGCAACGAGGGGGGGGAAGGCTATGGCTACACCTTC,CASNEGGEGYGYTF
TRBV6-5,few,TRBJ2-5,TRBD1,TGTGCCAGCCGGGACAGGGTAGGAGAGACCCAGTACTTC,CASRDRVGETQYF
TRBV7-2,-,TRBJ2-3,-,TGTGCCAGCAGCTTAGATGGGGACCCTCTGGTGGATACGCAGTATTTT,CASSLDGDPLVDTQYF
TRBV2,few,TRBJ1-5,TRBD1,TGTGCCAGCCACAGGGGTAGCAATCAGCCCCAGCATTTT,CASHRGSNQPQHF
TRBV19,-,TRBJ1-5,-,TGTGCCAGTAACAATGGGCTTGATAAGGATTATAGCAATCAGCCCCAGCATTTT,CASNNGLDKDYSNQPQHF
TRBV5-1,once,TRBJ2-2,TRBD2,TGCGCCAGCAGCTTGACTAGCGCGAACACCGGGGAGCTGTTTTTT,CASSLTSANTGELFF
TRBV9,-,TRBJ1-2,-,TGTGCCAGCAGCCCTCCAGGGAATGGCTACACCTTC,CASSPPGNGYTF
TRBV28,once,TRBJ1-2,TRBD1,TGTGCCAGCAGTACGCCTGGGACAGTCATACCCTATGGCTACACCTTC,CASSTPGTVIPYGYTF
TRBV19,-,TRBJ2-5,TRBD1,TGTGCCAGTAGTCCGCTAGACAGGGGGTTCGAGACCCAGTACTTC,CASSPLDRGFETQYF
TRBV14,-,TRBJ1-1,-,TGTGCCAGCAGCCGACCGAACACTGAAGCTTTCTTT,CASSRPNTEAFF